What follows is one T cell receptor (beta chain) and its context. No antigen is known for it. Per the germline V gene, CDR1 is LNHDA and CDR2 is SQIVND (reference sequence). Trimming at V came to 4 bases and at J to 1 base, leaving 2 bases not matched to a gene. This CDR3 has 16 amino acids. Data came from immunoSEQ multiplex PCR; TCRdb stores just in-frame clones and leaves some out. The profile shows about 100,000 clones, around 92% of them singletons. The data originate from a study of siplizumab effects on memory and regulatory T cells. Study findings and constraints: Alloreactive sequences traceable to unstimulated CD4+ memory cells declined significantly under siplizumab.

The TCR comes from a human donor in good health. Some clones in this sample may be carry-over from other donors' samples. This chain connects TRBV19 to TRBJ2-6; 9 nucleotides line up with TRBD1. The specimen was CD4+ T cells sorted from blood. The CDR3 nucleotides read TGTGCCAGTAGTACCGGACAGGGGTCTGGGGCCAACGTCCTGACTTTC. Residues: CASSTGQGSGANVLTF.